The present TCR beta chain was sequenced within a study of CD8 T cells in acute hepatitis C reinfection. This clone was found once. Its specificity is not known. General study points: Some 12 public clonotypes were found regardless of outcome. NS3-1073 specific cells were too rare to sort at chronic follow-up.

Described time point: naive CD8 control sorted from an acute-time-point sample. Germline V CDR1 and CDR2: SNHLY, FYNNEI. The ends were cut back, 3 bases at V and 5 bases at J, with 10 bases in the middle. The CDR3 totals 13 residues. TCRdb's copy holds only in-frame clones and misses some; the assay was immunoSEQ multiplex PCR. The data show around 36,000 clones, approximately 85% seen once. Specimen: naive CD8+ T cells from PBMCs. The sequence was collected from a woman under 30 who spontaneously cleared hepatitis C infection. The rearrangement joins TRBV2 to TRBJ1-1; no definite D call. The CDR3 is CASSDRGGTEAFF. The CDR3 region has the DNA TGTGCCAGCAGTGACCGTGGCGGGACTGAAGCTTTCTTT. Complete variable domain (other parts from reference TRBV2 and TRBJ1-1): EPEVTQTPSHQVTQMGQEVILRCVPISNHLYFYWYRQILGQKVEFLVSFYNNEISEKSEIFDDQFSVERPDGSNFTLKIRSTKLEDSAMYFCASSDRGGTEAFFGQGTRLTVV.